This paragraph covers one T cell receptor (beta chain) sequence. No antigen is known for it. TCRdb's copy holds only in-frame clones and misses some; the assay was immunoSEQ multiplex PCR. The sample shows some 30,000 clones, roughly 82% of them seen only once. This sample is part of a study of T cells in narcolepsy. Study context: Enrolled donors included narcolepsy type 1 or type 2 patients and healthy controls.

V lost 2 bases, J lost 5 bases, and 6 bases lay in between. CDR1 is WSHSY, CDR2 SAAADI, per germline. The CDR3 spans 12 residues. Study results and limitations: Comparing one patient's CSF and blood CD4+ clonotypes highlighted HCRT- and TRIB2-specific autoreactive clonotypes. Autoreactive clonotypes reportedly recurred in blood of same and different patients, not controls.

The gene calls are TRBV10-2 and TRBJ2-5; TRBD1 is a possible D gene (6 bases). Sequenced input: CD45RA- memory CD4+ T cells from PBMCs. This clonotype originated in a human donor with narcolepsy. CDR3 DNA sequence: TGCGCCAGCAGTGAGAGGGGGGAGACCCAGTACTTC. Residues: CASSERGETQYF.